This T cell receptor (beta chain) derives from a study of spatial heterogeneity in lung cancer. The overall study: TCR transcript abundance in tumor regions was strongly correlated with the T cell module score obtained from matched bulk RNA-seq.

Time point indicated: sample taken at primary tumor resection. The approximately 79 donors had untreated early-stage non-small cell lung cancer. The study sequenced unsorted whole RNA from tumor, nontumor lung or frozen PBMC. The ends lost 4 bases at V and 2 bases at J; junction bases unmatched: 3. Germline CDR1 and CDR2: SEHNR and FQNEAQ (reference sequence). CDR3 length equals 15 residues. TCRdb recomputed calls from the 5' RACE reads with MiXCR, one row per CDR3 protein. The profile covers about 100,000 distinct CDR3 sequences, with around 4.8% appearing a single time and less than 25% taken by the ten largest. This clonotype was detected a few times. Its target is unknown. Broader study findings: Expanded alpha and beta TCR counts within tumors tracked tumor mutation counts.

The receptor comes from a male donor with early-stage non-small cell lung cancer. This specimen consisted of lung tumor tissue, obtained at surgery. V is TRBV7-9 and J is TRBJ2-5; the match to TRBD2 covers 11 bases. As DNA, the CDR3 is TGTGCCAGCAGCTGGGGACTAGCGGAACAAGAGACCCAGTACTTC. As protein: CASSWGLAEQETQYF. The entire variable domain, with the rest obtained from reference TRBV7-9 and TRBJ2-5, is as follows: DTGVSQNPRHKITKRGQNVTFRCDPISEHNRLYWYRQTLGQGPEFLTYFQNEAQLEKSRLLSDRFSAERPKGSFSTLEIQRTEQGDSAMYLCASSWGLAEQETQYFGPGTRLLVL.